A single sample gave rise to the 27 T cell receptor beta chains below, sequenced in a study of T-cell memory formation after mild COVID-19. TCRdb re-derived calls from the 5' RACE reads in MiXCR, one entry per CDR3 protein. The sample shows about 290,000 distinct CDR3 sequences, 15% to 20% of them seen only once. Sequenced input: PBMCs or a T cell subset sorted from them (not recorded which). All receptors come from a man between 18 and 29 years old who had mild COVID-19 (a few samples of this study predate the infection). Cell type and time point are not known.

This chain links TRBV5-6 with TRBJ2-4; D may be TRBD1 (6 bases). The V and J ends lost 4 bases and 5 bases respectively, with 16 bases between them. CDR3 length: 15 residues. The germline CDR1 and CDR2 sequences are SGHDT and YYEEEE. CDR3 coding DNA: TGTGCCAGCAGCGTTGACAGGCCCCTCCAAAACATTCAGTACTTC. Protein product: CASSVDRPLQNIQYF.

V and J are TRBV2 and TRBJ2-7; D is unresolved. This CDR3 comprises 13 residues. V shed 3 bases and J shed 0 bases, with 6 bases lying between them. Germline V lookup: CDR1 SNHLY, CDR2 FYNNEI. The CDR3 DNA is TGTGCCAGCAGTGACTTGCCCTCCTACGAGCAGTACTTC. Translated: CASSDLPSYEQYF.

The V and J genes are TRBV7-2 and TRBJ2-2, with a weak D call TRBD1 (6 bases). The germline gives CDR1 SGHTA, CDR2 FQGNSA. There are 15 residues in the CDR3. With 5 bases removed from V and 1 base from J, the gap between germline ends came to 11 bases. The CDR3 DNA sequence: TGTGCCAGCAGCCAAGGACAGCGGAACACCGGGGAGCTGTTTTTT. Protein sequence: CASSQGQRNTGELFF.

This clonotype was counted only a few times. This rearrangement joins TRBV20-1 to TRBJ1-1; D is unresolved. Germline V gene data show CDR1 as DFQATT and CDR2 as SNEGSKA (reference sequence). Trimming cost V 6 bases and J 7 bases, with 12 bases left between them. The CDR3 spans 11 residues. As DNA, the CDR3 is TGCAGTGCAGGGCCCTACTTTGAAGCTTTCTTT. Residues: CSAGPYFEAFF.

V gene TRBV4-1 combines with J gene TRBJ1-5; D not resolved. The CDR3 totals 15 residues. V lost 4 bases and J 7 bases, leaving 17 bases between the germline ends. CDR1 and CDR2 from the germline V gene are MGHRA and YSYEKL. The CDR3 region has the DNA TGCGCCAGCAGCCCCGCCCGCGCACTCCGGCAGCCCCAGCATTTT. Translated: CASSPARALRQPQHF.

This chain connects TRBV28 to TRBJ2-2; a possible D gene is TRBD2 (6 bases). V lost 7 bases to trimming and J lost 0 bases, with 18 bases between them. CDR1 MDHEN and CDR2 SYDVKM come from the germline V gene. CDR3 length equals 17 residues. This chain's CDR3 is CASTDAGGTPNTGELFF. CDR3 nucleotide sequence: TGTGCCAGCACCGATGCGGGCGGGACTCCGAACACCGGGGAGCTGTTTTTT.

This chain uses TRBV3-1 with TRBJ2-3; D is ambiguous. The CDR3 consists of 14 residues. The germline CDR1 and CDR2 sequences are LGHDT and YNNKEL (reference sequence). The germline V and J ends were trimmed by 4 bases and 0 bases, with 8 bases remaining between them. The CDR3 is CASSPTSSTDTQYF. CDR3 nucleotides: TGTGCCAGCAGCCCTACCTCCAGCACAGATACGCAGTATTTT.

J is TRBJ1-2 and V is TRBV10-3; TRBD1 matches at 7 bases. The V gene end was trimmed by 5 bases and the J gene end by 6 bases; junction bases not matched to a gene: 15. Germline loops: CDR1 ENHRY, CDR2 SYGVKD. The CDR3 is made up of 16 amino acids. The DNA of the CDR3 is TGTGCCATCAGTCTCCGACAGGGATTTGATTCGAATGGCTACACCTTC. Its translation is CAISLRQGFDSNGYTF.

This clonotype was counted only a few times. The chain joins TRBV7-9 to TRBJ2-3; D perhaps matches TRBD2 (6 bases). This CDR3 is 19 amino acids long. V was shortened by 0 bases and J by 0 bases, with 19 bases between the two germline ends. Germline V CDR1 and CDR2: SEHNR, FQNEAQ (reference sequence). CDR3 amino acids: CASSLASGWGAASTDTQYF. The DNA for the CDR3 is TGTGCCAGCAGCTTAGCTAGCGGCTGGGGCGCGGCTAGCACAGATACGCAGTATTTT.

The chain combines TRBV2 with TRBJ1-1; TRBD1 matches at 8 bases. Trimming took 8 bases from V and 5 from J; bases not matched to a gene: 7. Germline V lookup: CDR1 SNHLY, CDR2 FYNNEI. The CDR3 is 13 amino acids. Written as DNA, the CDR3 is TGTGCCAGCGTTCCCAGGGGGCATACTGAAGCTTTCTTT. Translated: CASVPRGHTEAFF.

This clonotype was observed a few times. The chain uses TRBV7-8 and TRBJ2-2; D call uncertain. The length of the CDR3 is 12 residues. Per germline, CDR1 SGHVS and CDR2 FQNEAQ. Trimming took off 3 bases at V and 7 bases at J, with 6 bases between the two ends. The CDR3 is CASSLVVGELFF. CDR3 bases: TGTGCCAGCAGCTTGGTAGTCGGGGAGCTGTTTTTT.

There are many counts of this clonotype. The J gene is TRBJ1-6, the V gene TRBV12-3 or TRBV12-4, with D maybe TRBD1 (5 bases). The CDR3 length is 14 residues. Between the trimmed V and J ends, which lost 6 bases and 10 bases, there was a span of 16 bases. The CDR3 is CASRVGGPESPLHF. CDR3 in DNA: TGTGCCAGCAGAGTGGGGGGTCCGGAATCACCCCTCCACTTT.

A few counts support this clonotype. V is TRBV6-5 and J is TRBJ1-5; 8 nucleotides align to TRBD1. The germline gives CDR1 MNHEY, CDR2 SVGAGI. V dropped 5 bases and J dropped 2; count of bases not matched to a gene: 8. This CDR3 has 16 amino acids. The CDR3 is CASSAGQGSGNQPQHF. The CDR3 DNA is TGTGCCAGCAGTGCCGGACAGGGCTCGGGCAATCAGCCCCAGCATTTT.

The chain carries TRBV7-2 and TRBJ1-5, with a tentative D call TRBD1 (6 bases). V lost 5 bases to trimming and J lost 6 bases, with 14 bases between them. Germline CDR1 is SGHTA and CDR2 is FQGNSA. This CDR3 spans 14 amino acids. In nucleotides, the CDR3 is TGTGCCAGCAGCATGGGGGGGGGCTTTCAGCCCCAGCATTTT. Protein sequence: CASSMGGGFQPQHF.

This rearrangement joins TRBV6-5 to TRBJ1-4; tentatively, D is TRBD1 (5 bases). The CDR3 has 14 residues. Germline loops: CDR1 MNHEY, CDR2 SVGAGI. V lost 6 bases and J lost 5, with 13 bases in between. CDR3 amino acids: CASRAGSQNEKLFF. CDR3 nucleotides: TGTGCCAGCAGGGCAGGGTCCCAGAATGAAAAACTGTTTTTT.

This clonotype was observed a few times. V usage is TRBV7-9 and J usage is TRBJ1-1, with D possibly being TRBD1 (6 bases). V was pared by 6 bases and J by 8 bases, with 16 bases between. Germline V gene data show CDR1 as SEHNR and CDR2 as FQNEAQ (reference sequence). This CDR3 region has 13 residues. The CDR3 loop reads CASSSFQGTEAFF. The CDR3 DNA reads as TGTGCCAGCAGTTCTTTCCAGGGGACCGAAGCTTTCTTT. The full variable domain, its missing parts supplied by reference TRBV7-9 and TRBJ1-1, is DTGVSQNPRHKITKRGQNVTFRCDPISEHNRLYWYRQTLGQGPEFLTYFQNEAQLEKSRLLSDRFSAERPKGSFSTLEIQRTEQGDSAMYLCASSSFQGTEAFFGQGTRLTVV.

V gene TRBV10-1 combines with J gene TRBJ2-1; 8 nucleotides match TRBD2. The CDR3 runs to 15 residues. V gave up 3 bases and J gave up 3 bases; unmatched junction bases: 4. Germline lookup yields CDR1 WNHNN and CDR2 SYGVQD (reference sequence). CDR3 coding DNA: TGCGCCAGCAGTGAAGGTAGCGGGGACTACAATGAGCAGTTCTTC. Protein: CASSEGSGDYNEQFF.

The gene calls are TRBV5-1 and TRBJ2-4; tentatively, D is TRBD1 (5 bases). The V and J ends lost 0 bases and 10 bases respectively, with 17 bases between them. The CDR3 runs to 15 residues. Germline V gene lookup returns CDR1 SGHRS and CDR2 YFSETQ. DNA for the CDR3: TGCGCCAGCAGCTTGGTATGGGGCTCGCAAGCGATTCAGTACTTC. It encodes CASSLVWGSQAIQYF. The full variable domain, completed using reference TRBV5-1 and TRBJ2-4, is KAGVTQTPRYLIKTRGQQVTLSCSPISGHRSVSWYQQTPGQGLQFLFEYFSETQRNKGNFPGRFSGRQFSNSRSEMNVSTLELGDSALYLCASSLVWGSQAIQYFGAGTRLSVL.

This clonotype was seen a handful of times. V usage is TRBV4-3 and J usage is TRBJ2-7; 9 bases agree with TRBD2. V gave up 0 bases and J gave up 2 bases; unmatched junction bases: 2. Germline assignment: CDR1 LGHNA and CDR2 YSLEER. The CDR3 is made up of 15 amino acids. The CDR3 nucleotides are TGCGCCAGCAGCCAAGATGCTAGCGGGGCCTACGAGCAGTACTTC. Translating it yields CASSQDASGAYEQYF.

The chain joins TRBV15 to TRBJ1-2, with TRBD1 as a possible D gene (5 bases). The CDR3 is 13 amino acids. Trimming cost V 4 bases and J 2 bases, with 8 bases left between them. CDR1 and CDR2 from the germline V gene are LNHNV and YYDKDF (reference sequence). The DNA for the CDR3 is TGTGCCACCAGCATGGACAACAACTATGGCTACACCTTC. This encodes CATSMDNNYGYTF.

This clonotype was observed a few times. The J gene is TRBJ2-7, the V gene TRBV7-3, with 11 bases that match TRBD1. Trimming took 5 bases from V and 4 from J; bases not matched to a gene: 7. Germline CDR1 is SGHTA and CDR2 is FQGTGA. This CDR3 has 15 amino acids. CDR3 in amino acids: CASSLHGQGAYEQYF. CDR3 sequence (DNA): TGTGCCAGCAGCCTTCATGGACAGGGGGCTTACGAGCAGTACTTC.

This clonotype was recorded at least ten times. In DNA, the CDR3 is TGTGCCAGCAGTTACTCGATTGGCTCAGGAAGCAACTATGGCTACACCTTC. This sequence encodes CASSYSIGSGSNYGYTF. The genes are TRBV6-6 and TRBJ1-2; no clear D. The CDR3 covers 17 residues. Looked up from germline, CDR1 is MNHNY and CDR2 is SVGAGI (reference sequence). The V end lost 0 bases, the J end lost 2 bases, and 16 bases lay between the germline ends.

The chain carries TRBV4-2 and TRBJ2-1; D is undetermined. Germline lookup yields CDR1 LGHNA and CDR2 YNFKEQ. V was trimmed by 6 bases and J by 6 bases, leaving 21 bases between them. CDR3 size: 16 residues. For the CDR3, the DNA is TGTGCCAGCAGGGAAGAGGCTAACCTACGAGGCAATGAGCAGTTCTTC. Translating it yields CASREEANLRGNEQFF.

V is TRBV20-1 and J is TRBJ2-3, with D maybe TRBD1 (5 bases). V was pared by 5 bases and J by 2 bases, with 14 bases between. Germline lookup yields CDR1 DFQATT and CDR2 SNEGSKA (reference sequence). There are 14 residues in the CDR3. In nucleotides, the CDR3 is TGCAGTGCTGCTGGACATCCGGACACAGATACGCAGTATTTT. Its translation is CSAAGHPDTDTQYF.

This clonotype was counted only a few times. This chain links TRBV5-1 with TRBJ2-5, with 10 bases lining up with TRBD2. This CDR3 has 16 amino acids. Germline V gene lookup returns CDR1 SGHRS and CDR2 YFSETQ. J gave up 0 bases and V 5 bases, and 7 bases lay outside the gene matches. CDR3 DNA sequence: TGCGCCAGCAGACCAGCAGCGGGGGGGTACCAAGAGACCCAGTACTTC. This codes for CASRPAAGGYQETQYF.

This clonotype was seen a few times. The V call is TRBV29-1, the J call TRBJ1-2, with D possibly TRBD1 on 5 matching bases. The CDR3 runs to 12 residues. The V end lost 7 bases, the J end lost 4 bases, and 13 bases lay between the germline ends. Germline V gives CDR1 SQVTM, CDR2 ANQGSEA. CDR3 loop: CSGGGTVYGYTF. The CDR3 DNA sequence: TGCAGCGGGGGCGGGACGGTCTATGGCTACACCTTC.

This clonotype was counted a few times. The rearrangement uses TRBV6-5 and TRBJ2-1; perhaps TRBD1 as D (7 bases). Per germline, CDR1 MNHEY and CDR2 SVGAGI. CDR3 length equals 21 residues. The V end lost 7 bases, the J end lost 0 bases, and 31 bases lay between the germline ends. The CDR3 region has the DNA TGTGCCAGCACCCCGTCGCCGGGGGCGAAAGCAGGGGGAAACTCCTACAATGAGCAGTTCTTC. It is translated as CASTPSPGAKAGGNSYNEQFF.